This T cell receptor beta chain is drawn from a study of T-cell memory formation after mild COVID-19. Looking at the study overall: Clusters of TCRs were largely donor specific. The study, taken as a whole, reports: A second wave expanding day 15 to 37 was CD4+-biased; contracting clones were balanced.

CDR3 length: 16 residues. V was pared by 2 bases and J by 6 bases, with 9 bases of the junction left unmatched. The germline V gene encodes CDR1 SGDLS and CDR2 YYNGEE. TCRdb reanalysed the 5' RACE reads using MiXCR and keeps one entry per CDR3 protein. The sample yields 50,000 or so distinct CDR3 sequences, around a quarter seen once. This clonotype was counted a few times. Antigen: not known. Material for sequencing was PBMCs or a T cell subset sorted from them (not recorded which). The TCR originated in a man aged 18 to 30 who had mild COVID-19 (a few samples of this study predate the infection). Cell type and time point are not known. The chain employs TRBV9 and TRBJ2-1, with TRBD2 matching 9 bases. The CDR3 nucleotides are TGTGCCAGCAGCGTGACCGGGACTAGCAGATCCAATGAGCAGTTCTTC. Residues: CASSVTGTSRSNEQFF.